Below, 15 T cell receptor beta chains from the same sample are listed, as sequenced in a study of cytomegalovirus exposure and HLA in healthy donors. Generated by immunoSEQ multiplex PCR, the TCRdb table keeps only in-frame clones and is missing some. The profile covers about 220,000 clones, with about 93% appearing a single time and approximately 0.99% taken by the ten largest. Sequences were obtained from PBMCs. All receptors come from a woman under 30 in good health and CMV-seronegative.

The chain joins TRBV12-5 to TRBJ2-4; D remains unclear. The CDR3 totals 13 residues. Germline values: CDR1 LGHNT, CDR2 FRNRAP. The V gene lost 7 bases and the J gene lost 2 bases, with 9 bases spanning the gap. This CDR3 reads CASEGGTKNIQYF. DNA of the CDR3: TGTGCTAGTGAAGGCGGAACCAAAAACATTCAGTACTTC.

This chain connects TRBV5-1 to TRBJ1-1; D call uncertain. Germline assignment: CDR1 SGHRS and CDR2 YFSETQ. V lost 3 bases and J 3 bases, leaving 15 bases between the germline ends. The CDR3 contains 15 residues. The DNA of the CDR3 is TGCGCCAGCAGCTCCCTACGGGGATCGGACACTGAAGCTTTCTTT. It specifies CASSSLRGSDTEAFF.

This sequence joins TRBV5-1 and TRBJ2-7; a possible D gene is TRBD1 (6 bases). The germline V gene has CDR1 SGHRS and CDR2 YFSETQ. CDR3 length equals 15 residues. Trimming stripped 4 bases from V and 1 base from J, with 15 bases between. The DNA of the CDR3 is TGCGCCAGCAGCGGGACCTGGGACACTTCCTACGAGCAGTACTTC. This sequence encodes CASSGTWDTSYEQYF.

The chain carries TRBV29-1 and TRBJ2-3, with 13 bases matching TRBD2. The CDR3 consists of 18 residues. The germline V gene has CDR1 SQVTM and CDR2 ANQGSEA. J lost 1 base, V lost 0 bases, and 7 bases had no gene match. The CDR3 here is CSVEDNWTSGRGTDTQYF. The DNA of the CDR3 is TGCAGCGTTGAAGATAACTGGACTAGCGGGAGAGGCACAGATACGCAGTATTTT.

The genes are TRBV9 and TRBJ1-5; 7 bases map to TRBD1. This CDR3 comprises 18 residues. Unmatched junction bases numbered 17, after V lost 4 bases and J lost 4 bases. Germline assignment: CDR1 SGDLS and CDR2 YYNGEE. CDR3 sequence (DNA): TGTGCCAGCAGCCCCACCCCCATAACAGGGGCAAATAATCAGCCCCAGCATTTT. Its translation is CASSPTPITGANNQPQHF.

The chain has TRBV30 and TRBJ2-1; no clear D. The CDR3 sequence is 11 residues long. Between the trimmed V and J ends, which lost 5 bases and 8 bases, there was a span of 10 bases. Germline CDR1 and CDR2: GTSNPN and SVGIG (reference sequence). The CDR3 DNA follows: TGTGCCTGGCACTATTTATATGAGCAGTTCTTC. Its translation: CAWHYLYEQFF.

This chain links TRBV28 with TRBJ2-7, with 7 bases aligning to TRBD2. The CDR3 is 15 amino acids. V shed 1 base and J 3 bases; nucleotides not matched to a gene: 6. CDR1 and CDR2 from the germline V gene are MDHEN and SYDVKM. For the CDR3, the DNA is TGTGCCAGCAGTTTATACGGGAGGCGGTACTACGAGCAGTACTTC. It yields the protein CASSLYGRRYYEQYF.

The chain links TRBV6-1 to TRBJ1-3; 8 bases match TRBD1. Germline-derived CDR1 and CDR2 are MNHNS and SASEGT. This CDR3 is 17 amino acids long. The ends lost 1 base at V and 0 bases at J; junction bases unmatched: 5. In DNA form, the CDR3 reads TGTGCCAGCAGTGAAGGGGACAGGCCCACCTCTGGAAACACCATATATTTT. Its translation is CASSEGDRPTSGNTIYF.

This rearrangement joins TRBV30 to TRBJ2-7, with no clear D. The CDR3 totals 15 residues. V gave up 1 base and J gave up 3 bases, with 16 bases separating them. The germline V gene encodes CDR1 GTSNPN and CDR2 SVGIG (reference sequence). The CDR3 DNA is TGTGCCTGGAGTGATCCACCACTTTCCGACTACGAGCAGTACTTC. It translates to CAWSDPPLSDYEQYF.

The chain joins TRBV7-2 to TRBJ2-7; 7 positions match TRBD2. CDR3 length equals 14 residues. Germline V lookup: CDR1 SGHTA, CDR2 FQGNSA. Trimming took 5 bases from V and 2 from J; bases not matched to a gene: 6. The CDR3: CASSGSSGPYEQYF. In DNA, the CDR3 is TGTGCCAGCAGCGGATCTAGCGGACCCTACGAGCAGTACTTC.

The sample holds a few counts of this clone. At one of its ends the junction is not consistent with the germline gene, which may arise from a read error. The chain couples TRBV7-7 to TRBJ2-1; TRBD1 matches 10 bases. The CDR3 length is 14 residues. The V gene's germline CDR1 is SSHAT and CDR2 FNYEAQ (reference sequence). The CDR3 DNA follows: TGTGCTAGCAGCCAGGGACAGGGGAATTATGAGCAGTTCTTC. Its translation is CASSQGQGNYEQFF.

J is TRBJ2-7 and V is TRBV4-1; tentative D call: TRBD1 (5 bases). Deletions cut 4 bases from V and 3 bases from J, with 13 bases between. Germline CDR1 MGHRA, CDR2 YSYEKL. The CDR3 is 14 amino acids. Here the CDR3 DNA reads TGCGCCAGCAGCCCTCAGACAGACCTCTACGAGCAGTACTTC. Translating gives CASSPQTDLYEQYF.

The V gene is TRBV19, the J gene TRBJ2-5; 8 bases map to TRBD1. The CDR3 totals 14 residues. CDR1 LNHDA and CDR2 SQIVND come from the germline V gene (reference sequence). The V and J ends lost 6 bases and 5 bases, in that order; junction bases with no gene match: 8. CDR3 in amino acids: CASSRQGAFETQYF. Here the CDR3 DNA reads TGTGCCAGTAGCCGGCAGGGGGCCTTTGAGACCCAGTACTTC.

A single count supports this clone. Here the CDR3 reads CASSGNFGRLNTEAFF. DNA for the CDR3: TGTGCCAGCAGTGGAAACTTTGGCAGGCTGAACACTGAAGCTTTCTTT. This rearrangement joins TRBV25-1 to TRBJ1-1; D is uncertain. CDR3 length: 16 residues. V lost 4 bases and J lost 0, with 15 bases in between. CDR1 is MGHDK, CDR2 SYGVNS, per germline.

V is TRBV4-1 and J is TRBJ1-1; D not certain. Per the germline V gene, CDR1 is MGHRA and CDR2 is YSYEKL. Trimming removed 6 bases at V and 0 bases at J, with 11 bases between. The CDR3 runs to 14 residues. The CDR3 spells CASSQAMLNTEAFF. The CDR3 bases are TGCGCCAGCAGTCAGGCAATGTTGAACACTGAAGCTTTCTTT.